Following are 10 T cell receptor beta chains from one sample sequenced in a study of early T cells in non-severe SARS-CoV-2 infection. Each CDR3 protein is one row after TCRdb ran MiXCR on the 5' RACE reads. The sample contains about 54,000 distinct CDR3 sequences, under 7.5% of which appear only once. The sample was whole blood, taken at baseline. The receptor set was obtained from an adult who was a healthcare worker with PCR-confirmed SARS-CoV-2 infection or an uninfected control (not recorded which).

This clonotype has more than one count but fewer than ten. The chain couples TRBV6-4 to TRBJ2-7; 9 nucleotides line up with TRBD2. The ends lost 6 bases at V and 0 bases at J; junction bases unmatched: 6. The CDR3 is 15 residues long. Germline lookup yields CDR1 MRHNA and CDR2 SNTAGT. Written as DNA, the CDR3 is TGTGCCAGCAGCCTTCTAGCGGGGAGCTCCTACGAGCAGTACTTC. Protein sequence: CASSLLAGSSYEQYF.

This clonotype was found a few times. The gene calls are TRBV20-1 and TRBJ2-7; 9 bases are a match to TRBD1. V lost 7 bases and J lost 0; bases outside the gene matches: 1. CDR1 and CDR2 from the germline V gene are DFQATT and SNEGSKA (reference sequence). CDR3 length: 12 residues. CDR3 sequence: CSGTGASYEQYF. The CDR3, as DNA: TGCAGTGGGACAGGGGCCTCCTACGAGCAGTACTTC.

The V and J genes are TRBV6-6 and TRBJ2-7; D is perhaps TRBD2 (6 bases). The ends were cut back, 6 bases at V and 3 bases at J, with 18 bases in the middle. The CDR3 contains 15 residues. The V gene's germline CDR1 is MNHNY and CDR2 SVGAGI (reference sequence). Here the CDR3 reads CASSRDGRRGYEQYF. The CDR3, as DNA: TGTGCCAGCAGCCGCGACGGACGGCGGGGCTACGAGCAGTACTTC.

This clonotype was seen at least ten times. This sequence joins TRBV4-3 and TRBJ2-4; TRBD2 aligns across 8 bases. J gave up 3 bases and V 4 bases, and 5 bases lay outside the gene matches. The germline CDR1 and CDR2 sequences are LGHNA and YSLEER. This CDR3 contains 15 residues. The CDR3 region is CASSRLLADKNIQYF. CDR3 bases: TGCGCCAGCAGCCGCCTACTAGCGGACAAAAACATTCAGTACTTC.

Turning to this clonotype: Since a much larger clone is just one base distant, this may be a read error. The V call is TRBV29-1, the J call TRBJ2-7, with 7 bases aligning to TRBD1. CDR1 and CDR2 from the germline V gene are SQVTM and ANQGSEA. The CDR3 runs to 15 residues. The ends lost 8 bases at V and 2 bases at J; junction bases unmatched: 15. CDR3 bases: TGCAGCTCGCGACAGGACTCCCAGGGGGCCTACGAGCAGTACTTC. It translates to CSSRQDSQGAYEQYF.

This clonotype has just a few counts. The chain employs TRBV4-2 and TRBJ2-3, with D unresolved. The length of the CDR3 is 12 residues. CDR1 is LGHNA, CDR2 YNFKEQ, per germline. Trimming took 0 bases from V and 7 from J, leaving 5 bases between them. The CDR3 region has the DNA TGTGCCAGCAGCCAAGATCGGAATACGCAGTATTTT. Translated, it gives CASSQDRNTQYF.

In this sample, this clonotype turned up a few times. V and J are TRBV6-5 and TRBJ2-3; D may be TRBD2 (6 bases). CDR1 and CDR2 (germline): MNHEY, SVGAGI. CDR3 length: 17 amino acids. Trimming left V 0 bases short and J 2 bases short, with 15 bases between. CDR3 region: CASSYSIAGPNTDTQYF. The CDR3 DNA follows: TGTGCCAGCAGTTACTCGATCGCGGGGCCCAACACAGATACGCAGTATTTT.

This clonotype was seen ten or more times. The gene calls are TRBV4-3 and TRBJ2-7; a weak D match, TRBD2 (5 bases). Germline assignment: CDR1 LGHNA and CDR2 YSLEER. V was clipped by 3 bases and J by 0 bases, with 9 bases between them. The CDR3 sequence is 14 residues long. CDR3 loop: CASSQNSVSYEQYF. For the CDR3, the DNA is TGCGCCAGCAGCCAGAATAGCGTCTCCTACGAGCAGTACTTC.

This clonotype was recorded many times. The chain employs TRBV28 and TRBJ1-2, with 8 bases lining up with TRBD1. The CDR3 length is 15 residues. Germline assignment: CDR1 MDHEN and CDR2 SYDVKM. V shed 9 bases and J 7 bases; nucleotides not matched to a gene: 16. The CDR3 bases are TGTGCCAGTATCCAATCCGGACAGGGAGGATCTGGCTACACCTTC. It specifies CASIQSGQGGSGYTF.

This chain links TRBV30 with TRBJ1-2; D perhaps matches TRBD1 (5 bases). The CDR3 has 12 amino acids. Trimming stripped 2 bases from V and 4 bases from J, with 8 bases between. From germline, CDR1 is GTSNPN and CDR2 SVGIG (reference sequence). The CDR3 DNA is TGTGCCTGGAGTACAGGTCCCTATGGCTACACCTTC. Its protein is CAWSTGPYGYTF.